This TCR beta chain was obtained from a study of CD8 T cells in Susac syndrome. Per the germline V gene, CDR1 is GTSNPN and CDR2 is SVGIG (reference sequence). The CDR3 loop spans 14 amino acids. With 4 bases clipped from V and 8 bases from J, the junction kept 9 bases outside the gene matches. The multiple sclerosis control cohort comprised treatment-naive individuals presenting with stable or active relapsing-remitting disease. Random hexamers were used to reverse transcribe an amount of about 0.45 to 1 ug RNA. The immunoSEQ assay covered 54 Vbeta and 13 Jbeta segments for CDR3. Via MiXCR, TCRdb re-called the immunoSEQ multiplex PCR reads, giving one row per CDR3 protein. The sample gives about 300,000 distinct CDR3 sequences, approximately 89% of which show up once; 0.18% is in the top ten.

This TCR derives from a human donor with multiple sclerosis. The source material was CD8+ T cells from PBMCs. The chain combines TRBV30 with TRBJ2-1, with TRBD2 identical over 9 bases. Here the CDR3 DNA reads TGTGCCTGGAAGAGCGGGGGGTGGGCTGATGAGCAGTTCTTC. As protein: CAWKSGGWADEQFF.